This T cell receptor (beta chain) was identified during a study of T cells in Graves' hyperthyroidism and ophthalmopathy. The CDR3 totals 13 residues. The germline V gene has CDR1 SGHNT and CDR2 YENEEA. V was clipped by 1 base and J by 11 bases; unmatched bases: 6. Many counts were recorded for this clonotype. The source material, RNA transcripts, was used to amplify TCR beta CDR3 regions. A first-round RT-PCR of the TCR CDR3 used the HTBI primer set. TCRdb independently ran MiXCR on the multiplex PCR reads; one entry per CDR3 protein. The table has about 530,000 distinct CDR3 sequences, approximately 17% seen once.

The source material was blood. The J gene is TRBJ2-5, the V gene TRBV11-3; 8 positions agree with TRBD1. This receptor was obtained from a young woman with Graves' ophthalmopathy. The DNA of the CDR3 is TGTGCCAGCAGCTTAGGGGGGACAGGAATACAGTACTTC. This gives the protein CASSLGGTGIQYF.